This TCR beta chain was obtained from a study of blood T cell repertoires in COVID-19. On the study more broadly: The United States, Italy and Spain were the sources of the acute and convalescent COVID-19 samples. From T cells, B-cell-depleted T cells, or PBMCs came the material, which was cDNA or gDNA.

Using immunoSEQ multiplex PCR, the repertoire was profiled, and TCRdb retains in-frame clones only, with some absent. The sample lists 65,000 or so clones, approximately 84% occurring once. CDR1 and CDR2 (germline): MNHEY, SVGAGI. After removal of 1 base from V and 6 bases from J, the junction contained 3 bases not matched to a gene. This CDR3 contains 16 residues. The origin of this receptor is a man in his fifties or sixties with acute or convalescent COVID-19. Sample: peripheral blood. V is TRBV6-5 and J is TRBJ1-6; 10 bases agree with TRBD1. In nucleotides, the CDR3 is TGTGCCAGCAGTTACTGGGGACAGGGGAGTAATTCACCCCTCCACTTT. Its protein is CASSYWGQGSNSPLHF.